Below, 32 T cell receptor beta chains from the same sample are listed, as sequenced in a study of T cells in Graves' hyperthyroidism and ophthalmopathy. Amplification yielded TCR beta CDR3 regions, with RNA transcripts as the source. The primer set for the first-round RT-PCR of the TCR CDR3 was HTBI. One entry per CDR3 protein, called by TCRdb with MiXCR from the multiplex PCR reads. The sample lists around 420,000 distinct CDR3 sequences, roughly an eighth occurring once. Specimen: blood. These receptors were obtained from a woman between 18 and 30 years old with Graves' hyperthyroidism.

This clonotype was found a few times. The chain combines TRBV3-1 with TRBJ2-7; 7 positions agree with TRBD2. This CDR3 spans 18 amino acids. In germline, CDR1 is LGHDT, CDR2 YNNKEL (reference sequence). V dropped 4 bases and J dropped 5; count of bases not matched to a gene: 20. The CDR3 DNA sequence: TGTGCCAGCAGCCTCCGACGAGGCCTAGGGCGGGAGAGCCACGAGCAGTACTTC. Protein: CASSLRRGLGRESHEQYF.

Notes on this clonotype: This CDR3 is missing its conserved last phenylalanine or tryptophan, likely due to a read error. The chain carries TRBV27 and TRBJ1-1, with D tentatively TRBD1 (5 bases). Trimming took off 2 bases at V and 3 bases at J, with 19 bases between the two ends. The CDR3 sequence is 17 residues long. The germline V gene has CDR1 MNHEY and CDR2 SMNVEV (reference sequence). This chain's CDR3 is CASSLVGTPKADTEAFS. The CDR3 bases are TGTGCCAGCAGTTTAGTAGGGACCCCAAAGGCGGACACTGAAGCTTTCTCT.

The chain is built from TRBV7-9 and TRBJ1-1; D not certain. V gave up 1 base and J gave up 5 bases, with 14 bases separating them. The length of the CDR3 is 15 residues. Germline lookup yields CDR1 SEHNR and CDR2 FQNEAQ (reference sequence). CDR3 sequence (DNA): TGTGCCAGCAGCTTAGATCTGGCCCCCGGGACTGAAGCTTTCTTT. Encoded protein: CASSLDLAPGTEAFF.

The chain carries TRBV5-5 and TRBJ2-2, with 10 bases lining up with TRBD2. From germline, CDR1 is SGHKS and CDR2 YYEKEE (reference sequence). V shed 1 base, J shed 5 bases, and the junction held 8 bases outside the gene matches. This CDR3 region has 17 residues. The CDR3 DNA sequence: TGTGCCAGCAGCTTGCAAGCGGGAGGGCGAGGGACCGGGGAGCTGTTTTTT. Translated: CASSLQAGGRGTGELFF.

Many counts were recorded for this clonotype. The chain carries TRBV18 and TRBJ1-1, with D possibly being TRBD1 (5 bases). The CDR3 runs 15 residues. Trimming cost V 6 bases and J 2 bases, with 16 bases left between them. Germline lookup yields CDR1 KGHSH and CDR2 LQKENI. The CDR3 spells CASSQSATVNTEAFF. CDR3 in DNA: TGTGCCAGCTCCCAAAGTGCGACAGTTAACACTGAAGCTTTCTTT. Looking up the rest from reference TRBV18 and TRBJ1-1 gives the full variable domain: NAGVMQNPRHLVRRRGQEARLRCSPMKGHSHVYWYRQLPEEGLKFMVYLQKENIIDESGMPKERFSAEFPKEGPSILRIQQVVRGDSAAYFCASSQSATVNTEAFFGQGTRLTVV.

Of note for this clonotype: The junction departs from the called germline gene at one end, perhaps through a read error. The chain has TRBV7-7 and TRBJ2-5; 7 positions match TRBD2. The CDR3 covers 13 residues. The V gene's germline CDR1 is SSHAT and CDR2 FNYEAQ (reference sequence). DNA for the CDR3: TGTGCTAGCAGTTGGACTAGGGAGGAGACCCAGTACTTC. Translation: CASSWTREETQYF.

This clonotype has at least ten counts. CDR3 bases: TGTGCCTGGAGTGGCGGGATAAGCTCCTACAATGAGCAGTTCTTC. Translating gives CAWSGGISSYNEQFF. The chain is built from TRBV30 and TRBJ2-1, with a possible D match to TRBD2 (6 bases). Trimming removed 1 base from V and 0 bases from J, with 10 bases in between. The CDR3 spans 15 residues. Germline V CDR1 and CDR2: GTSNPN, SVGIG (reference sequence).

This clonotype was picked up many times. The DNA for the CDR3 is TGTGCCAGCAGTTTGGTCGGCGGCATCTCCTACGAGCAGTACTTC. Translated, it gives CASSLVGGISYEQYF. The rearrangement joins TRBV12-3 or TRBV12-4 to TRBJ2-7, with D uncertain. V lost 3 bases to trimming and J lost 0 bases, with 12 bases between them. This CDR3 region has 15 residues.

For this clonotype: Because the CDR3 is missing its conserved closing phenylalanine or tryptophan, this is likely a read error. The chain links TRBV29-1 to TRBJ1-1; 11 positions match TRBD1. With V trimmed by 5 bases and J by 5 bases, 4 bases remained unmatched. CDR3 length: 13 residues. Germline values: CDR1 SQVTM, CDR2 ANQGSEA. For the CDR3, the DNA is TGCAGCGTTCCCGGGACAGGGGGGACTGAAGCTTTCCTT. It encodes CSVPGTGGTEAFL.

The chain couples TRBV6-4 to TRBJ2-1, with TRBD2 matching over 10 bases. The CDR3 is 15 amino acids. The junction had 2 bases not matched to a gene; V was cut back by 2 bases and J by 4 bases. Germline-derived CDR1 and CDR2 are MRHNA and SNTAGT. The CDR3 DNA is TGTGCCAGCAGTGACGTAGCGGGGGGATACAATGAGCAGTTCTTC. It specifies CASSDVAGGYNEQFF.

The chain combines TRBV14 with TRBJ2-7; D might be TRBD1 or TRBD2, each matching 5 bases. CDR3 length equals 16 residues. Per germline, CDR1 SGHDN and CDR2 FVKESK. V was clipped by 3 bases and J by 3 bases, with 18 bases between them. CDR3 in amino acids: CASSHGATGTFYEQYF. The CDR3 DNA reads TGTGCCAGCAGCCATGGTGCCACCGGGACCTTCTACGAGCAGTACTTC.

This clonotype was observed a handful of times. The chain combines TRBV20-1 with TRBJ1-1; TRBD1 matches 7 bases. V shed 1 base and J 1 base; nucleotides not matched to a gene: 6. Germline V gene data show CDR1 as DFQATT and CDR2 as SNEGSKA (reference sequence). CDR3 length equals 15 residues. The CDR3 spells CSARVSGTENTEAFF. Here the CDR3 DNA reads TGCAGTGCTAGAGTCTCGGGGACAGAGAACACTGAAGCTTTCTTT.

This clonotype appeared a few times. This chain links TRBV3-1 with TRBJ2-7; D is unclear. Trimming left V 4 bases short and J 0 bases short, with 10 bases between. There are 14 residues in the CDR3. Looked up from germline, CDR1 is LGHDT and CDR2 is YNNKEL (reference sequence). The CDR3 sequence: CASSPDHGSYEQYF. CDR3 DNA sequence: TGTGCCAGCAGCCCCGATCACGGCTCCTACGAGCAGTACTTC.

As to this clonotype: The CDR3 ends on some other residue instead of the conserved phenylalanine or tryptophan, so this is likely a read error. This chain joins TRBV28 and TRBJ1-1, with D uncertain. Germline assignment: CDR1 MDHEN and CDR2 SYDVKM. V lost 3 bases and J lost 3, with 11 bases in between. The CDR3 runs to 14 residues. The CDR3 spells CASSLGGLDTEAFL. In nucleotides, the CDR3 is TGTGCCAGCAGTTTGGGAGGGCTGGACACTGAAGCTTTCCTT.

The chain links TRBV5-1 to TRBJ2-2; D might be TRBD2 (6 bases). CDR1 is SGHRS, CDR2 YFSETQ, per germline. V dropped 0 bases and J dropped 1 base, with 10 bases sitting between them. The CDR3 loop spans 16 amino acids. The CDR3 here is CASSLGRDRNTGELFF. The CDR3 coding sequence is TGCGCCAGCAGCTTGGGGCGGGACCGGAACACCGGGGAGCTGTTTTTT. Using reference TRBV5-1 and TRBJ2-2 for the parts outside the CDR3, the full variable domain is KAGVTQTPRYLIKTRGQQVTLSCSPISGHRSVSWYQQTPGQGLQFLFEYFSETQRNKGNFPGRFSGRQFSNSRSEMNVSTLELGDSALYLCASSLGRDRNTGELFFGEGSRLTVL.

Details on this clonotype: This clone may be a read error of a much larger clone one base away. V usage is TRBV12-3 or TRBV12-4 and J usage is TRBJ2-4, with D possibly TRBD1 on 5 matching bases. The CDR3 spans 14 residues. CDR3 in amino acids: CTSSLQAAKNIQYF. DNA for the CDR3: TGTACCAGCAGTTTACAGGCTGCCAAAAACATTCAGTACTTC.

This clonotype was detected a few times. This chain uses TRBV7-8 with TRBJ2-3; no clear D. The ends were cut back, 2 bases at V and 4 bases at J, with 7 bases in the middle. The length of the CDR3 is 13 residues. Germline V gives CDR1 SGHVS, CDR2 FQNEAQ. The CDR3 spells CASSLLSPDTQYF. The CDR3 DNA sequence: TGTGCCAGCAGCTTACTTAGTCCAGATACGCAGTATTTT.

This clonotype was counted many times. In DNA form, the CDR3 reads TGTGCCAGCAGTTACGCCGGGACAGGAGTCAATAGCAATCAGCCCCAGCATTTT. This gives the protein CASSYAGTGVNSNQPQHF. The chain carries TRBV6-2 or TRBV6-3 and TRBJ1-5; the match to TRBD1 covers 8 bases. Looked up from germline, CDR1 is MNHEY and CDR2 is SVGEGT. This CDR3 is 18 amino acids long. V lost 2 bases to trimming and J lost 0 bases; unmatched junction nucleotides: 9.

The J gene is TRBJ2-5, the V gene TRBV28, with 8 bases identical to TRBD1. Trimming at V came to 5 bases and at J to 5 bases, leaving 7 bases not matched to a gene. CDR1 MDHEN and CDR2 SYDVKM come from the germline V gene. The CDR3 totals 14 residues. The CDR3 is CASSRGQGWETQYF. The CDR3 nucleotides are TGTGCCAGCAGTCGCGGACAGGGTTGGGAGACCCAGTACTTC.

The rearrangement joins TRBV30 to TRBJ1-5; D is uncertain. CDR1 and CDR2 (germline): GTSNPN, SVGIG (reference sequence). This CDR3 region has 13 residues. Between the trimmed V and J ends, which lost 0 bases and 3 bases, there was a span of 6 bases. The CDR3 protein is CAWSVQHNQPQHF. Written as DNA, the CDR3 is TGTGCCTGGAGTGTCCAGCACAATCAGCCCCAGCATTTT.

This clonotype was seen a handful of times. The chain has TRBV9 and TRBJ1-1, with D unclear. Trimming took off 4 bases at V and 5 bases at J, with 15 bases between the two ends. CDR1 SGDLS and CDR2 YYNGEE come from the germline V gene. The CDR3 consists of 14 residues. The CDR3 region is CASSSEVGRTEAFF. The CDR3 DNA follows: TGTGCCAGCAGCTCTGAGGTTGGGCGGACTGAAGCTTTCTTT.

The rearrangement joins TRBV6-1 to TRBJ2-6; 9 nucleotides line up with TRBD2. Germline CDR1 reads MNHNS; CDR2 reads SASEGT. The CDR3 spans 19 residues. V lost 10 bases and J lost 1; bases outside the gene matches: 17. CDR3 amino acids: CAIRPPGLAFRSGANVLTF. DNA of the CDR3: TGTGCCATAAGACCTCCGGGACTAGCCTTTAGATCTGGGGCCAACGTCCTGACTTTC.

This clonotype has ten or more counts. The gene calls are TRBV7-2 and TRBJ2-7; D remains ambiguous. The CDR3 spans 12 residues. Trimming pared 2 bases from V and 6 bases from J, leaving 8 bases between. Germline loops: CDR1 SGHTA, CDR2 FQGNSA. In DNA form, the CDR3 reads TGTGCCAGCAGCTTAAACCGGCGCGAGCAGTACTTC. It translates to CASSLNRREQYF.

Only a few counts were recorded for this clonotype. The chain couples TRBV6-1 to TRBJ1-6; no firm D call. The germline CDR1 and CDR2 sequences are MNHNS and SASEGT. Trimming removed 7 bases at V and 3 bases at J, with 13 bases between. The CDR3 is made up of 15 amino acids. CDR3 residues: CASTAEGYYNSPLHF. The CDR3 coding sequence is TGTGCCAGCACCGCCGAAGGCTACTATAATTCACCCCTCCACTTT.

Ten or more counts support this clonotype. The V and J genes are TRBV28 and TRBJ2-2, with 14 nucleotides matching TRBD2. The J segment lost 8 bases and the V segment lost 9 bases, leaving 5 bases of the junction unmatched. Germline V CDR1 and CDR2: MDHEN, SYDVKM. CDR3 length: 14 residues. The CDR3 DNA reads TGTGCCAGTGAAGGGACTAGCGGGAGAGGGGAGCTGTTTTTT. Translated: CASEGTSGRGELFF.

The chain employs TRBV6-4 and TRBJ1-5, with D unclear. V lost 8 bases and J lost 0, with 14 bases in between. CDR3 length: 15 amino acids. Germline V gives CDR1 MRHNA, CDR2 SNTAGT. The CDR3 DNA sequence: TGTGCCAGCTCGCAGGACCTTAATAGCAATCAGCCCCAGCATTTT. Translation: CASSQDLNSNQPQHF.

At least ten counts were recorded for this clonotype. The rearrangement links TRBV7-6 to TRBJ2-7; possibly TRBD1 for D (6 bases). Trimming pared 2 bases from V and 3 bases from J, leaving 11 bases between. The CDR3 has 14 amino acids. Germline V CDR1 and CDR2: SGHVS, FNYEAQ. In DNA form, the CDR3 reads TGTGCCAGCAGCTTAACGGACAGTTACTACGAGCAGTACTTC. Residues: CASSLTDSYYEQYF.

The table lists this clonotype with many counts. The genes are TRBV2 and TRBJ1-6; D ambiguous. There are 14 residues in the CDR3. CDR1 is SNHLY, CDR2 FYNNEI, per germline. V dropped 6 bases and J dropped 7 bases, with 13 bases sitting between them. The CDR3 nucleotides are TGTGCCAGCAGCCGTAGGGAGCTGAATTCACCCCTCCACTTT. Translated: CASSRRELNSPLHF. Together with reference TRBV2 and TRBJ1-6, the CDR3 gives the full variable domain: EPEVTQTPSHQVTQMGQEVILRCVPISNHLYFYWYRQILGQKVEFLVSFYNNEISEKSEIFDDQFSVERPDGSNFTLKIRSTKLEDSAMYFCASSRRELNSPLHFGNGTRLTVT.

V and J are TRBV6-4 and TRBJ2-3; TRBD2 aligns across 10 bases. Trimming at V came to 8 bases and at J to 6 bases, leaving 11 bases not matched to a gene. Germline V gives CDR1 MRHNA, CDR2 SNTAGT. This CDR3 has 15 residues. This CDR3 is CASSASSGSLDTQYF. DNA of the CDR3: TGTGCCAGCTCCGCCTCTAGCGGGAGTCTGGATACGCAGTATTTT.

This clonotype has at least ten counts. This chain links TRBV24-1 with TRBJ2-1; TRBD1 matches at 10 bases. Germline CDR1 and CDR2: KGHDR and SFDVKD. The CDR3 sequence is 18 residues long. V lost 1 base, J lost 8 bases, and 13 bases stayed unmatched. The CDR3 coding sequence is TGTGCCACCAGTGATTTTCAAACCGGACAGGGGGTCGGTTATGAGCAGTTCTTC. Protein product: CATSDFQTGQGVGYEQFF.

The chain carries TRBV19 and TRBJ2-1, with 8 bases matching TRBD2. Looked up from germline, CDR1 is LNHDA and CDR2 is SQIVND (reference sequence). Unmatched junction bases numbered 2, after V lost 1 base and J lost 6 bases. The CDR3 covers 14 residues. CDR3 protein: CASSIALAGNEQFF. The CDR3 nucleotides read TGTGCCAGTAGTATAGCCCTAGCGGGCAATGAGCAGTTCTTC.

This clonotype appeared many times. The V gene is TRBV20-1, the J gene TRBJ1-2; 7 nucleotides agree with TRBD1. Germline V gene data show CDR1 as DFQATT and CDR2 as SNEGSKA (reference sequence). The V gene end was trimmed by 6 bases and the J gene end by 4 bases; junction bases not matched to a gene: 2. The length of the CDR3 is 11 residues. CDR3 DNA sequence: TGCAGTGCCGACAGGGTCTATGGCTACACCTTC. Amino acid sequence: CSADRVYGYTF.